The rows below give T cell receptor beta chains drawn from one sample of a study of blood T cell repertoires in COVID-19. Produced via immunoSEQ multiplex PCR; TCRdb's table is partial and in-frame only. Here the sample spans 150,000 to 200,000 clones, approximately 85% being singletons. Sequencing was done on a sample of peripheral blood. Source of these receptors: an older woman with acute or convalescent COVID-19. Each CDR3 is given without its conserved first and last residue.

j_call | v_call | cdr3_aa
TRBJ2-3 | TRBV4-1 | ASSLAASTDTQY
TRBJ2-3 | TRBV5-1 | ASSVSSGGDTQY
TRBJ2-1 | TRBV7-2 | ASSLSIDGTEQF
TRBJ2-1 | TRBV7-9 | ASSLPPRLAGVRNEQF
TRBJ1-5 | TRBV28 | ASSPTDSNQPQH
TRBJ1-5 | TRBV27 | ASSFSRGALSNQPQH
TRBJ1-1 | TRBV18 | ASSSGTGGREAF
TRBJ2-3 | TRBV7-9 | ASFIAGGPTDTQY
TRBJ2-7 | TRBV7-8 | ASSMTSGSYEQY
TRBJ2-7 | TRBV5-1 | ASSPSGGESYEQY
TRBJ1-5 | TRBV19 | ASTLRGGVGQPQH
TRBJ2-5 | TRBV2 | ASSPRGGLLTKETQY
TRBJ2-4 | TRBV28 | ASRGTGRAKNIQY
TRBJ1-1 | TRBV6-8 | ASSYSRKTGGRNTEAF
TRBJ2-1 | TRBV30 | AWSVSFGEQF
TRBJ1-5 | TRBV6-1 | ASSEGGWGNQPQH
TRBJ1-2 | TRBV12-3/TRBV12-4 | ASSIAQSYGYT
TRBJ2-1 | TRBV19 | ASSRLRDRLYNEQF
TRBJ2-3 | TRBV5-1 | ASSLAQGYTDTQY
TRBJ2-1 | TRBV28 | ASRSSAGGFYNEQF